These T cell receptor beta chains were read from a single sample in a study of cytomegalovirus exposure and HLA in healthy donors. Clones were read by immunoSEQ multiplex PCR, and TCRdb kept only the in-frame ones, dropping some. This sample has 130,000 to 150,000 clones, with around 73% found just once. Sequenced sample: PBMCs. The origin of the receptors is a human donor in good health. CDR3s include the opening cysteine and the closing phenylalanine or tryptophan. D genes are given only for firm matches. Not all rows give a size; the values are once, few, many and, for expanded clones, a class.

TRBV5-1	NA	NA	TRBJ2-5	TGCGCCAGCAGCTTGGACTACCAAGAGACCCAGTACTTC	CASSLDYQETQYF
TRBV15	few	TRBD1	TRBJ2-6	TGTGCCACCAGCAGCAGGACAGGGTCCTGGCGCGATTCTGGGGCCAACGTCCTGACTTTC	CATSSRTGSWRDSGANVLTF
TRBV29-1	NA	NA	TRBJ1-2	TGCAGCGTTGAACAGAACTATGGCTACACCTTC	CSVEQNYGYTF
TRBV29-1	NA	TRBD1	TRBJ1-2	TGCAGCGCCGACAGGGGATATGGCTACACCTTC	CSADRGYGYTF
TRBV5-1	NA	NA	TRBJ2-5	TGCGCCAGCAGCTTGGCCCTAGGGAGGGAGACCCAGTACTTC	CASSLALGRETQYF
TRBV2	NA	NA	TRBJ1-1	TGTGCCAGCAGTGCAAGGCGGGGGGGTCGGAACACTGAAGCTTTCTTT	CASSARRGGRNTEAFF
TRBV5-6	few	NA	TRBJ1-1	TGTGCCAGCAGCTCCACTGTACCCATGAACACTGAAGCTTTCTTT	CASSSTVPMNTEAFF
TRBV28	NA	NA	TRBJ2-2	TGTGCCAGCACCGCGTCTCTTACCGGGGAGCTGTTTTTT	CASTASLTGELFF
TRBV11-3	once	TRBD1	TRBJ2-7	TGTGCCAGCAGCTTAGGTATAGGACAGGTTGTTGCCTACGAGCAGTACTTC	CASSLGIGQVVAYEQYF
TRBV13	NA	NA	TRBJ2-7	TGTGCCAGCAGCTTGCCCATCGCCGGTCTCGGGGAGCAGTACTTC	CASSLPIAGLGEQYF
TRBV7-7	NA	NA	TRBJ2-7	TGTGCTAGCAGCGTCCCACGGGATAGACGGAGCTCCTACGAGCAGTACTTC	CASSVPRDRRSSYEQYF
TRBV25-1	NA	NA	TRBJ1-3	TGTGCCACCCAGGGGAAGGGGTCGTGGGGAAACACCATATATTTT	CATQGKGSWGNTIYF
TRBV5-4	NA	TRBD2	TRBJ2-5	TGTGCCAGCAGCCCTACTAGCGGTTACCAAGAGACCCAGTACTTC	CASSPTSGYQETQYF
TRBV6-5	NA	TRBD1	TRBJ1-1	TGTGCCAGCAGTTACGGCAGGGGGGTAAAAACTGAAGCTTTCTTT	CASSYGRGVKTEAFF
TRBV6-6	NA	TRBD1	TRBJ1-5	TGTGCCAGCAGGGACAGGGGGGATCAGCCCCAGCATTTT	CASRDRGDQPQHF
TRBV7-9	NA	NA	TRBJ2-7	TGTGCCAGCAGCTTATCAGGCTACGAGCAGTACTTC	CASSLSGYEQYF
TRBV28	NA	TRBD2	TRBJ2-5	TGTGCCAGCTCAGTTTTGGCTAGCGGGGAGACCCAGTACTTC	CASSVLASGETQYF
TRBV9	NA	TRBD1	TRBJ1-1	TGTGCCAGCAGCCCACGGACAGGGTCATCCGATACTGAAGCTTTCTTT	CASSPRTGSSDTEAFF
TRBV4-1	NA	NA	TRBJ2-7	TGCGCCAGCAGCCTACAACAGGGTATCGGCTACGAGCAGTACTTC	CASSLQQGIGYEQYF
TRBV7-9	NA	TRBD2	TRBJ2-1	TGTGCCAGCAGCTTAGTGGGAGGGATCGACGGGCAGTTCTTC	CASSLVGGIDGQFF
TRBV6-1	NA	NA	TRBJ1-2	TGTGCCAGCAGAAAGGACACATCAGCGGGAGGCTACACCTTC	CASRKDTSAGGYTF
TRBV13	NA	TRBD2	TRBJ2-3	TGTGCCAGCAGCTTGGCTAGCGGGAAAGAAGCAGATACGCAGTATTTT	CASSLASGKEADTQYF
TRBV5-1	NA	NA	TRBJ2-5	TGCGCCAGCAGCTTCGGTAGCGGGAGACAGGGGGAGACCCAGTACTTC	CASSFGSGRQGETQYF
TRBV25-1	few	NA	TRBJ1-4	TGTGCCAGCAGCGCCGACAGCCCGTGGGCCGGATTGTTTTTT	CASSADSPWAGLFF
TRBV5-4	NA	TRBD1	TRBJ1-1	TGTGCCAGCAGGTATATGCAGGGGGCGGGAGCCTATACTGAAGCTTTCTTT	CASRYMQGAGAYTEAFF
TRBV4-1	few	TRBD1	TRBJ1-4	TGCGCCAGCAGCCAAGAGAGGACAGGGTCTAATGAAAAACTGTTTTTT	CASSQERTGSNEKLFF